This is a list of T cell receptor beta chains from one sample in a study of blood T cell repertoires in COVID-19. Clones were read by immunoSEQ multiplex PCR, and TCRdb kept only the in-frame ones, dropping some. Of fewer than 350,000 clones listed, approximately 87% are singletons. The sample taken for sequencing was peripheral blood. The receptors stem from a woman in her twenties or thirties with COVID-19, enrolled during active disease. CDR3s include the opening cysteine and the closing phenylalanine or tryptophan. A D gene is named only where the DNA matches it firmly. Some rows mark clone size as missing; the rest say once, few, many or name a class of expanded clone.

clone_size d_call j_call v_call cdr3_length cdr3_nt cdr3_aa
once . TRBJ1-6 TRBV21-1 15 TGTGCCAGCAGCGCCACACCCCGGAGGGATTCACCCCTCCACTTT CASSATPRRDSPLHF
. TRBD2 TRBJ2-3 TRBV4-1 18 TGCGCCAGCAGCCAGTTGTCCCCTAGCGGGGGGGGCGAGGATACGCAGTATTTT CASSQLSPSGGGEDTQYF
. . TRBJ1-1 TRBV29-1 11 TGCAGCGTTGACAGAGGCACTGAAGCTTTCTTT CSVDRGTEAFF
. TRBD1 TRBJ2-1 TRBV6-6 14 TGTGCCAGCAGTTACGACAGGGGGTGGGATGAGCAGTTCTTC CASSYDRGWDEQFF
. . TRBJ1-5 TRBV6-1 16 TGTGCCAGCAGTGACAGGGGTACTATTGGGAATCAGCCCCAGCATTTT CASSDRGTIGNQPQHF
. TRBD1 TRBJ2-7 TRBV10-2 13 TGCGCCAGCAGAGGACAGGGGTCCTACGAGCAGTACTTC CASRGQGSYEQYF
. . TRBJ1-2 TRBV5-1 16 TGCGCCAGCAACCCCGACGGTGCAGGGCCCTTATACGGCTACACCTTC CASNPDGAGPLYGYTF
. . TRBJ2-5 TRBV5-4 14 TGTGCCAGCAGCTATCCGACAGGCCAAGAGACCCAGTACTTC CASSYPTGQETQYF
. TRBD2 TRBJ2-7 TRBV19 15 TGTGCCAGTAGTATGGGTAGCGGGAGCTCCTACGAGCAGTACTTC CASSMGSGSSYEQYF
. . TRBJ2-5 TRBV15 16 TGTGCCACCAGCAACCCAGGGGCCCACAATCAAGAGACCCAGTACTTC CATSNPGAHNQETQYF
. . TRBJ2-7 TRBV3-1/TRBV3-2 14 TGTGCCAGCAGCCGAAGGGACTTTACCTACGAGCAGTACTTC CASSRRDFTYEQYF
. . TRBJ1-5 TRBV5-6 12 TGTGCCAGCAGCCTCCCTAATCAGCCCCAGCATTTT CASSLPNQPQHF
. TRBD1 TRBJ2-7 TRBV19 14 TGTGCCAGTAGTATAACAGGGGGCATCTACGAGCAGTACTTC CASSITGGIYEQYF
. . TRBJ2-1 TRBV19 16 TGTGCCAGTAGCCTTTATCGGGGGAGCTCCTACAATGAGCAGTTCTTC CASSLYRGSSYNEQFF
. . TRBJ1-3 TRBV7-9 15 TGTGCCAGCAGCTTATCGGCGGGGTCGGGAAACACCATATATTTT CASSLSAGSGNTIYF
. . TRBJ1-5 TRBV28 15 TGTGCCAGCACTCAAAGGGGGGGATTCAATCAGCCCCAGCATTTT CASTQRGGFNQPQHF
few TRBD1 TRBJ1-3 TRBV19 20 TGTGCCAGTAGTATAACCAGGCGTGGGACAGTAGAGATCTCTGGAAACACCATATATTTT CASSITRRGTVEISGNTIYF
. . TRBJ1-4 TRBV6-1 15 TGTGCCAGCAGTGAAGGGGGGGGAGGAAGTGAAAAACTGTTTTTT CASSEGGGGSEKLFF
. . TRBJ2-1 TRBV27 16 TGTGCCAGCAGTGTCCTGGGTCCAGAGGGCCCAAATGAGCAGTTCTTC CASSVLGPEGPNEQFF